These T cell receptor beta chains were read from a single sample in a study of molecular identifiers for immune sequencing clone quantification. TCRdb called the PCR reads again in MiXCR, with one record for every CDR3 protein. The sample consists of about 630,000 distinct CDR3 sequences, roughly 27% of them appearing once. The sample comprised naive CD8+ T cells from blood, with Jurkat cell RNA spiked in. The receptors stem from a human donor in good health. Some libraries in this study had Jurkat cell RNA spiked in. Each CDR3 is given with its conserved first and last residue. The order of the fields is J gene, clone size, D gene, V gene, CDR3 DNA, CDR3 protein. D genes are given only for firm matches. Not every row has a clone size; where given, it reads once, few, many or a size class.

TRBJ1-1 | few | TRBD1 | TRBV9 | TGTGCCAGCAGCCCGACAGGGAACTTTAATGAAGCTTTCTTT | CASSPTGNFNEAFF
TRBJ2-7 | many | NA | TRBV5-6 | TGTGCCAGCAGCTTGGTGGAGACGTCCTACGAGCAGTACTTC | CASSLVETSYEQYF
TRBJ2-1 | NA | NA | TRBV3-1 | TGTGCCAGCAGCCAAGAGGAAGAATGGGGGAACAATGAGCAGTTCTTC | CASSQEEEWGNNEQFF
TRBJ1-1 | NA | TRBD1 | TRBV7-9 | TGTGCCAGCAGCCCGAAGTCGGGGGGACAGATGAACACTGAAGCTTTCTTT | CASSPKSGGQMNTEAFF
TRBJ1-1 | many | TRBD1 | TRBV5-1 | TGCGCCAGCAGCCCGTGGACAGGGAGGAACACTGAAGCTTTCTTT | CASSPWTGRNTEAFF
TRBJ2-7 | many | TRBD2 | TRBV9 | TGTGCCAGCAGCGTCGGCGGGAGCTCCTACGAGCAGTACTTC | CASSVGGSSYEQYF
TRBJ2-7 | few | NA | TRBV20-1 | TGCAGTGCTAGAATAGGACTCGAGCAGTACTTC | CSARIGLEQYF
TRBJ1-4 | NA | NA | TRBV3-1 | TGTGCCAGCAGCCCCGCCGGCAGAGGGGAAAAACTGTTTTTT | CASSPAGRGEKLFF
TRBJ2-1 | NA | TRBD2 | TRBV13 | TGTGCCAGCCAATCTCGATATGGCGGGGGCAATGAGCAGTTCTTC | CASQSRYGGGNEQFF
TRBJ2-6 | many | NA | TRBV30 | TGTGCCTGGAGTGGGGGAGCTGGGGCCAACGTCCTGACTTTC | CAWSGGAGANVLTF
TRBJ2-2 | NA | NA | TRBV7-9 | TGTGCCAGCAGCGACGAACCCGGGGAGCTGTTTTTT | CASSDEPGELFF
TRBJ2-3 | many | NA | TRBV12-3/TRBV12-4 | TGTGCCAGCAGAACGACAGAAACTAGCACAGATACGCAGTATTTT | CASRTTETSTDTQYF
TRBJ2-3 | few | NA | TRBV18 | TGTGCCAGCGCCTTAGTGAGCACAGATACGCAGTATTTT | CASALVSTDTQYF
TRBJ2-1 | few | NA | TRBV14 | TGTGCCAGCAGCCTCACTGGGGACTCCTACAATGAGCAGTTCTTC | CASSLTGDSYNEQFF
TRBJ2-5 | many | TRBD1 | TRBV7-6 | TGTGCCAGCAGCCGAGAGGGGGCGTCTCGGGAGACCCAGTACTTC | CASSREGASRETQYF
TRBJ1-1 | many | NA | TRBV30 | TGTGCCTGGAGAGAGAACCGGAACACTGAAGCTTTCTTT | CAWRENRNTEAFF
TRBJ2-1 | many | TRBD2 | TRBV5-1 | TGCGCCAGCAGCTTGCGGGGAGGGCGCAATGGGCAGTTCTTC | CASSLRGGRNGQFF
TRBJ1-1 | NA | TRBD1 | TRBV19 | TGTGCCAGTAGTATAGTGGGCAGGGGGCGATTTGGAGACACTGAAGCTTTCTTT | CASSIVGRGRFGDTEAFF
TRBJ1-1 | many | NA | TRBV3-1 | TGTGCCAGCAGCCGCCCAGGAGAGAACACTGAAGCTTTCTTT | CASSRPGENTEAFF
TRBJ2-7 | many | NA | TRBV6-1 | TGTGCCAGCAGTGAAGGTTGGTACGAGCAGTACTTC | CASSEGWYEQYF
TRBJ2-7 | NA | NA | TRBV7-9 | TGTACCAGCAGCTTAGGTGACAGCCACGAGCAGTACTTC | CTSSLGDSHEQYF
TRBJ2-1 | few | NA | TRBV20-1 | TGCAGTGCCTGGGCCTCGGCTAGCAGGTACAATGAGCAGTTCTTC | CSAWASASRYNEQFF
TRBJ2-1 | NA | TRBD2 | TRBV28 | TGTGCCAGCAGTCCCCCCTACCACTTGGCGGGAGGGGATAGTGAGCAGTTCTTC | CASSPPYHLAGGDSEQFF
TRBJ1-1 | many | NA | TRBV14 | TGTGCCAGCAGCCCCTTCAGGAACACTGAAGCTTTCTTT | CASSPFRNTEAFF
TRBJ1-5 | NA | NA | TRBV18 | TGTGCCAGCTCACCGGGAGGCTTCAGCCCTCTTGGTCAGCCCCAGCATTTT | CASSPGGFSPLGQPQHF
TRBJ1-1 | NA | NA | TRBV7-9 | TGTGCCAGCAGCTCCTCAAGGGTGAACACTGAAGCTTTCTTT | CASSSSRVNTEAFF
TRBJ2-5 | many | NA | TRBV5-1 | TGCGCCAGCAGCGGGGACTGGGACCAAGAGACCCAGTACTTC | CASSGDWDQETQYF
TRBJ2-7 | few | TRBD1 | TRBV2 | TGTGCCAGCAGTGAAGCGGCCCGGACAGGGGCCTACGAGCAGTACTTC | CASSEAARTGAYEQYF
TRBJ1-1 | NA | NA | TRBV19 | TGTGCCAGTAACCCAGGATTGAACACTGAAGCTTTCTTT | CASNPGLNTEAFF
TRBJ2-2 | NA | NA | TRBV30 | TGTGCCTGGAGCGAGGGGATCACCGGAGAGCTGTTTTTT | CAWSEGITGELFF
TRBJ2-2 | NA | TRBD1 | TRBV19 | TGTGCCAGTAGTTACAGGACAGGGCGAAACACCGGGGCGCTGTTTTTT | CASSYRTGRNTGALFF
TRBJ2-2 | NA | NA | TRBV9 | TGTGCCAGCAGCGCCCCGTTGGCCAGCGGGGAGCTGTTTTTT | CASSAPLASGELFF
TRBJ1-5 | many | NA | TRBV7-6 | TGTGCCAGCAGCTTTGGTCCGGGGAATCAGCCCCAGCATTTT | CASSFGPGNQPQHF
TRBJ1-1 | NA | TRBD1 | TRBV9 | TGTGCCAGCAGCGTAGGAGCAGGGGGTAACGCTGAAGCTTTCTTT | CASSVGAGGNAEAFF
TRBJ1-3 | NA | NA | TRBV20-1 | TGCAGTGTTAGAAACCGTGGGGTCGGGATCAGCAGGGCCTCTGGAAACACCATATATTTT | CSVRNRGVGISRASGNTIYF
TRBJ2-7 | many | NA | TRBV4-3 | TGCGCCAGCAGCCAAGATCGGGCGGGACACCGCTACGAGCAGTACTTC | CASSQDRAGHRYEQYF
TRBJ2-3 | many | NA | TRBV28 | TGTGCCAGCACTCCATCCGGGGGAGTCGGGGATACGCAGTATTTT | CASTPSGGVGDTQYF
TRBJ2-3 | many | NA | TRBV6-2/TRBV6-3 | TGTGCCAGCAGTTACCCTCCGGGGGACCGCGGCACAGATACGCAGTATTTT | CASSYPPGDRGTDTQYF
TRBJ2-7 | many | NA | TRBV30 | TGTGCCTGGAGTGTACCGGGGAATCCCTACGAGCAGTACTTC | CAWSVPGNPYEQYF
TRBJ1-1 | many | NA | TRBV5-6 | TGTGCCAGCAGCGTCGGGGAGGTCGCTTTCTTT | CASSVGEVAFF
TRBJ1-1 | many | NA | TRBV5-1 | TGCGCCAGCAGCTCCAGTGGGAGAGGAGAAGCTTTCTTT | CASSSSGRGEAFF
TRBJ1-5 | NA | NA | TRBV10-3 | TGTGCCATCAGTGCCCAGAGGGCAGGGGTGGATCAGCCCCAGCATTTT | CAISAQRAGVDQPQHF
TRBJ1-2 | NA | NA | TRBV5-4 | TGTGCCAGCAGCTTGTTTGGGGAAAATGGCTACACCTTC | CASSLFGENGYTF
TRBJ2-3 | NA | TRBD1 | TRBV5-6 | TGTGCCAGCAGCTGGAACAAAGGGGGCAGGATCGCAGATACGCAGTATTTT | CASSWNKGGRIADTQYF
TRBJ1-3 | NA | NA | TRBV20-1 | TGCAGTGCTAGTATGGGCGAGCATGGAAACACCATATATTTT | CSASMGEHGNTIYF
TRBJ2-2 | few | NA | TRBV4-1 | TGCGCCAGCGGCCAAGATTCGATTAGGGGTCGGACCGGGGAGCTGTTTTTT | CASGQDSIRGRTGELFF
TRBJ1-1 | NA | NA | TRBV13 | TGTGCCAGCAGCTTAGGCCGGACAGTGGCACTGAACACTGAAGCTTTCTTT | CASSLGRTVALNTEAFF
TRBJ2-2 | few | NA | TRBV13 | TGTGCCAGCAGCATCCCGACAGGGGAGGGGAACACCGGGGAGCTGTTTTTT | CASSIPTGEGNTGELFF
TRBJ1-4 | NA | NA | TRBV5-6 | TGTGCCAGCAGCCTTTGGAGGCTAGGGACCGTCCAGAGTGAGGTACCGTTTTTT | CASSLWRLGTVQSEVPFF
TRBJ2-4 | many | NA | TRBV28 | TGTGCCAGCAGTTTGCGGACTAAAAACATTCAGTACTTC | CASSLRTKNIQYF
TRBJ1-1 | many | NA | TRBV20-1 | TGCAGTGCTAGAGATCGGGGCACCCTTCTCTCCATGAACACTGAAGCTTTCTTT | CSARDRGTLLSMNTEAFF
TRBJ2-3 | many | NA | TRBV7-7 | TGTGCTAGCAGCTTAGCCCCCGGGGCCGATACGCAGTATTTT | CASSLAPGADTQYF